This T cell receptor beta chain was identified during a study of molecular identifiers for immune sequencing clone quantification (dated by TCRdb to the late 2010s). Some background on the complete study: For a replicate experiment, RNA from around 20,000 or 100,000 naive CD8 T cells was divided into five aliquots, of which four were sequenced. The study was a methods study using CD8 T cells to benchmark molecular-identifier clustering-based TCR repertoire sequencing (MIDCIRS) and TCR RNA copy counting. Summary of the overall study and its limitations: The naive libraries included spiked-in Jurkat TCR RNA (10 copies' worth), and this Jurkat TCR RNA is not part of the donor repertoire. Highly expanded clone sizes could be underestimated if identical TCR molecules share a barcode. Modeling estimated 3 to 3.5 recovered TCR RNA copies per cell, compared with approximately 9.5 by digital PCR, which implies about 30% capture efficiency. When barcode sub-clustering was omitted, TCR diversity was inflated by chimeric consensus sequences, with chimeras reaching as high as 47%. Clones above 20 RNA copies held over 98% of molecules in CMV-specific effector cells but under 1% in naive cells. Even against a background of some 920,000 naive CD8 T cells, spiked-in Jurkat TCR RNA amounting to a single cell's worth was reported to be detectable.

Libraries were made using PCR. TCRdb lists the instrument as Illumina HiSeq 4000. Bulk TCR libraries were prepared as previously described, using TCR primers listed in Table S5. The Qiagen AllPrep DNA/RNA kit was used to purify total RNA. Before analysis, reads from multiple sequencing runs of the same library were pooled. As for the original processing: Reads were retained only if the reads had an exact TCR constant sequence, and the retained reads were trimmed to 150 nt and grouped according to their 12-nt molecular barcodes. Reads inside each barcode group were sub-clustered using a 15% Levenshtein threshold, and a quality-weighted consensus sequence was constructed for each RNA molecule. Non-functional sequences were discarded, and so were lower-count sequences lying one edit away from another sequence. On the basis of fitting two negative binomial distributions, barcode sub-clusters with fewer than 20% of the maximum read count were discarded. In TCRdb, the public reads were trimmed at Q25 with fastp and aligned with MiXCR, with productive beta chains retained. All rows with the same CDR3 protein become a single entry with the most common DNA and genes. The V and J calls and clone size are TCRdb's, not the authors'. The sample profile shows approximately 670,000 distinct CDR3 sequences; around 20% of them were found once. Roughly 0.83% of the sample goes to the ten largest clones.

As encoded in the germline V gene, CDR1 is MDHEN while CDR2 is SYDVKM. The trim is 4 bases for V and 4 bases for J, with a gap of 13 bases between the germline ends. Inclusive of the bounding cysteine and phenylalanine, the CDR3 is 14 residues long. Only the CDR3 DNA is retained, 42 bases long and in frame from the first base. Libraries of naive CD8 T cells were built from approximately 20,000 to 980,000 sorted cells, with 10%, 30% or 50% of the purified RNA used. Naive CD8 T cells, defined as CD8+CD4-CCR7+CD45RA+, were FACS-sorted into RLT Plus buffer on a BD FACSAria II. Around 10 TCR copies' worth of Jurkat RNA were spiked into about 19,000-1,000,000 naive CD8 T cell samples to test detection sensitivity. CD8 T cells were enriched with RosetteSep CD8+ T Cell Enrichment Cocktail and Ficoll-Paque, followed by ACK red cell lysis. A remark on this clonotype: Its antigen is currently not known. No base-level quality is on record; no much larger clone is a single base apart.

Recombination connected TRBV28 to TRBJ1-2; the D segment cannot be called with confidence. This clonotype was obtained from a human donor in good health. Some libraries in this study had Jurkat cell RNA spiked in. Sequences were obtained from naive CD8+ T cells from blood, with Jurkat cell RNA spiked in. The cell subset or site label here, explained by the study, means: FACS-sorted CD8+CD4-CCR7+CD45RA+ naive T cells. The bases read TGTGCCAGCAGTTCCGCCCCCAGCTTCTATGGCTACACCTTC. Its protein is CASSSAPSFYGYTF.